This is a list of T cell receptor beta chains from one sample in a study of CD8+CD57+ T cells in acquired aplastic anemia. Via MiXCR, TCRdb re-called the reads, giving one row per CDR3 protein. The table lists roughly 58,000 distinct CDR3 sequences, about 50% of them singletons. The material sequenced was sorted CD4+, CD8+, or CD8+CD57+ T cells (not recorded which) from PBMCs. These receptors were obtained from a human donor in good health, serving as a control. Both conserved end residues are part of each CDR3. The D gene is left open where the match is weak. Clone size is shown for a subset of rows, as once, few, many or a class of expanded clone.

J | size | V | D | DNA | CDR3
TRBJ2-7 | NA | TRBV10-3 | NA | TGTGCCATCAGTGAGGGCCGACAAGAGCAGTACTTC | CAISEGRQEQYF
TRBJ2-6 | NA | TRBV12-3/TRBV12-4 | NA | TGTGCCACGGGGCTGTTATCTGGGGCCAACGTCCTGACTTTC | CATGLLSGANVLTF
TRBJ1-1 | few | TRBV28 | NA | TGTGCCGGAGGGGGGGGGACATTAAACACTGAAGCTTTCTTT | CAGGGGTLNTEAFF
TRBJ1-1 | NA | TRBV6-5 | NA | TGTGCCAGCAGTTACTCGAGTGGGGGGCGGACGAACACTGGAGCTTTCTTT | CASSYSSGGRTNTGAFF
TRBJ2-3 | medium-sized | TRBV24-1 | NA | TGTGCCACCAGTGGATTAGGGCTTTTCACAGATACGCAGTATTTT | CATSGLGLFTDTQYF
TRBJ2-3 | NA | TRBV19 | TRBD1 | TGTGCCAGTACCCTGGACAGGGGGCCAGATACGCAGTATTTT | CASTLDRGPDTQYF
TRBJ1-1 | NA | TRBV24-1 | NA | TGTGCCACCAGGGACGGACACAGTCTTGAAGCTTTCTTT | CATRDGHSLEAFF
TRBJ1-2 | once | TRBV7-3 | NA | TGTGCCAGCAGCTTTACAGGGTCGTATGGCTACACCTTC | CASSFTGSYGYTF
TRBJ2-2 | NA | TRBV19 | NA | TGTGCCAGTAGTGGTGGTGGGAGTGCGAACACCGGGGAGCTGTTTTTT | CASSGGGSANTGELFF
TRBJ2-7 | NA | TRBV11-1 | TRBD2 | TGTGCCAGCAGCCGGGGTCTAGCGGGAGGCCCAGCCTACGAACAGTACTTC | CASSRGLAGGPAYEQYF
TRBJ2-2 | many | TRBV5-1 | TRBD1 | TGCGCCAGCAGCTTGTACGACAGGGATACCGGGGAGCTGTTTTTT | CASSLYDRDTGELFF
TRBJ2-1 | many | TRBV7-1 | TRBD1 | TGTGCCAGCAGCGCAGGCCGCATGAGGGGGCGGAACAGCAATGAGCAGTTCTTC | CASSAGRMRGRNSNEQFF
TRBJ1-6 | NA | TRBV20-1 | NA | TGCAGTGCTCAGTTGGGGGGCGCGATGTATAATTCACCCCTCCACTTT | CSAQLGGAMYNSPLHF
TRBJ2-5 | medium-sized | TRBV2 | NA | TGTGCCAGTGGGGTGGTAGGAGAGACCCAGTACTTC | CASGVVGETQYF
TRBJ1-3 | once | TRBV13 | NA | TGTGCCAGCACTCTAAAACAGGGCTCTGGAAACACCATATATTTT | CASTLKQGSGNTIYF